This T cell receptor beta chain was identified during a study of T cell responses to AZD1222 COVID-19 vaccine. Regarding the study as a whole: The number of AZD1222 recipients seropositive at baseline was only 6 or 7. Unmutated variant regions reportedly attract nearly half of all spike-specific TCRs.

The data were produced by immunoSEQ multiplex PCR, yet TCRdb's version contains in-frame clones alone and is incomplete. The data show about 120,000 clones, roughly nine tenths seen once. About this clone: Antigen specificity is unknown.

The length of the CDR3 is 17 residues. V was clipped by 1 base and J by 6 bases, with 20 bases between them. Germline values: CDR1 LGHNA, CDR2 YSLEER. Source: peripheral blood, taken on day 0 of AZD1222 vaccination. The sequence came from an adult in good health. The J gene is TRBJ2-3, the V gene TRBV4-3; the D is unclear. For the CDR3, the DNA is TGCGCCAGCAGCCAAGCATACCCACATTTTATGGGGGATACGCAGTATTTT. Protein: CASSQAYPHFMGDTQYF.